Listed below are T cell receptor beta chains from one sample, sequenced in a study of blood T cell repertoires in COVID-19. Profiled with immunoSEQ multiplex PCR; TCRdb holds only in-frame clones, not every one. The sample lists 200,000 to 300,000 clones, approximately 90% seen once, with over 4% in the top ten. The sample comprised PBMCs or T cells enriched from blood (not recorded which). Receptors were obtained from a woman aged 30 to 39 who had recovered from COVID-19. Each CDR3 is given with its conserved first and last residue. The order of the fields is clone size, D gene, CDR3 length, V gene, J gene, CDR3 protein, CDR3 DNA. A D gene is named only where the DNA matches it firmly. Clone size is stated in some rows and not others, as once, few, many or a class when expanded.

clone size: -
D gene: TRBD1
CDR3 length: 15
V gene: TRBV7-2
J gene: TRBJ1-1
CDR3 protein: CASSFRTGASTEAFF
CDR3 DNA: TGTGCCAGCAGCTTTCGGACAGGGGCGAGTACTGAAGCTTTCTTT

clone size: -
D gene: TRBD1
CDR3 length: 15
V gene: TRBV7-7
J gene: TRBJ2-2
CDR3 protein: CASSPGQGNTGELFF
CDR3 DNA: TGTGCTAGCAGCCCCGGACAGGGGAACACCGGGGAGCTGTTTTTT

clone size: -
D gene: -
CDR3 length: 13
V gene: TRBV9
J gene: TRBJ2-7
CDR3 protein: CASSVGDKYEQYF
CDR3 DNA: TGTGCCAGCAGCGTAGGGGACAAGTACGAGCAGTACTTC

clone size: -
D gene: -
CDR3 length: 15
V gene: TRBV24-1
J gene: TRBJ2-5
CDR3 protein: CATSGGSGYQETQYF
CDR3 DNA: TGTGCCACCAGTGGAGGGAGTGGGTACCAAGAGACCCAGTACTTC

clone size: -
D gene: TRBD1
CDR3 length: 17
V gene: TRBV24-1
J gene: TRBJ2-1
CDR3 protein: CATSDGWGTGVTGEQFF
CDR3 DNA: TGTGCCACCAGTGACGGTTGGGGGACAGGGGTCACCGGTGAGCAGTTCTTC

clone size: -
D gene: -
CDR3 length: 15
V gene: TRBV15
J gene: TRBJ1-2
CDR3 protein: CATSRDRGRNYGYTF
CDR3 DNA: TGTGCCACCAGCAGAGATAGAGGCAGAAACTATGGCTACACCTTC

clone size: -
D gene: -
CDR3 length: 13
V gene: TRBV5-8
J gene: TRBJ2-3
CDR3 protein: CASSRDVPDTQYF
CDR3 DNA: TGTGCCAGCAGCCGAGATGTCCCCGATACGCAGTATTTT

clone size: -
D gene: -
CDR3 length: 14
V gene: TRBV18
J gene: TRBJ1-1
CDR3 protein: CASSPQQDNTEAFF
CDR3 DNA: TGTGCCAGCTCACCACAACAGGATAACACTGAAGCTTTCTTT

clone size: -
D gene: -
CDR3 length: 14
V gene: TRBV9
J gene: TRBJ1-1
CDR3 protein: CASSVAGRGSEAFF
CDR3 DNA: TGTGCCAGCAGCGTAGCTGGCAGGGGATCTGAAGCTTTCTTT

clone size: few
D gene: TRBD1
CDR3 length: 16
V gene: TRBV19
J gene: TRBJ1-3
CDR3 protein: CASSPTGASSGNTIYF
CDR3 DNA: TGTGCCAGTAGTCCAACAGGGGCATCGTCTGGAAACACCATATATTTT

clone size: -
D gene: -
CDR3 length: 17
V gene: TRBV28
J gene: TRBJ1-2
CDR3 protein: CASSLGGPPVANYGYTF
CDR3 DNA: TGTGCCAGCAGTTTGGGGGGACCTCCAGTTGCTAACTATGGCTACACCTTC

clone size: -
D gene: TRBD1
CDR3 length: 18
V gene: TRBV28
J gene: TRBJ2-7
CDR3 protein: CASSLVGGQAGSFYEQYF
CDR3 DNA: TGTGCCAGCAGTTTAGTGGGGGGACAGGCGGGGAGCTTCTACGAGCAGTACTTC

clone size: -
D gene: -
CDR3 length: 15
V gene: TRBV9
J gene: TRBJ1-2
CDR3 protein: CASSVAGGESYGYTF
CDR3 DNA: TGTGCCAGCAGCGTAGCAGGAGGGGAGAGCTATGGCTACACCTTC

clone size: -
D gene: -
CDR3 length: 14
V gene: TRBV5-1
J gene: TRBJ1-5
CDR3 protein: CASSYVQGAQPQHF
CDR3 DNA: TGCGCCAGCAGCTACGTACAGGGAGCTCAGCCCCAGCATTTT

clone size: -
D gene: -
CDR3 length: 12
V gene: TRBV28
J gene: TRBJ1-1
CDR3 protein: CASSQGNTEAFF
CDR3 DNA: TGTGCCAGCAGTCAGGGGAACACTGAAGCTTTCTTT

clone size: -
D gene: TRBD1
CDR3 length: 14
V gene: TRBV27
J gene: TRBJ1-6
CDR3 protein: CASSRDSYNSPLHF
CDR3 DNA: TGTGCCAGCAGCCGGGACAGTTATAATTCACCCCTCCACTTT

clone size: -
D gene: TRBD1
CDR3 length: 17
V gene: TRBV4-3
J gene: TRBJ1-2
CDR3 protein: CASSQGPGPGTGDGYTF
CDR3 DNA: TGCGCCAGCAGCCAAGGTCCCGGGCCCGGGACAGGGGATGGCTACACCTTC

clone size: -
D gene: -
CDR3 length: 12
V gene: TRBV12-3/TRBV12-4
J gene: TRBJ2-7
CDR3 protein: CASSFSGYEQYF
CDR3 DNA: TGTGCCAGCAGTTTTAGCGGCTACGAGCAGTACTTC

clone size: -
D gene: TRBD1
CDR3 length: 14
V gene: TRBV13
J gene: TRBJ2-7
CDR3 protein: CASTKRTGNYEQYF
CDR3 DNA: TGTGCCAGCACCAAGAGGACAGGGAACTACGAGCAGTACTTC

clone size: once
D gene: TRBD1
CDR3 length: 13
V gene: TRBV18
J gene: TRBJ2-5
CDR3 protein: CASSQDRRETQYF
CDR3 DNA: TGTGCCAGCTCACAGGACAGGCGGGAGACCCAGTACTTC

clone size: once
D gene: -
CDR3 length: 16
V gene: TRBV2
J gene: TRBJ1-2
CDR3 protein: CASSPGPGRSRYGYTF
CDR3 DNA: TGTGCCAGCAGTCCAGGCCCCGGGAGGAGCCGCTATGGCTACACCTTC

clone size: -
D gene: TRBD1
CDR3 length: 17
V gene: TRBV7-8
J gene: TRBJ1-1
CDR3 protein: CASSPPGQGDLNTEAFF
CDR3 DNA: TGTGCCAGCAGCCCCCCGGGACAGGGGGACCTGAACACTGAAGCTTTCTTT

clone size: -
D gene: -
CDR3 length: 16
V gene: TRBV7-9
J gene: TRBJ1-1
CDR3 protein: CASSLRLGAMDTEAFF
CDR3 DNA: TGTGCCAGCAGCTTACGCCTGGGGGCGATGGACACTGAAGCTTTCTTT

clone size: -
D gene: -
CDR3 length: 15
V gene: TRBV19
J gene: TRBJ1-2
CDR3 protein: CASSPQGRTPYGYTF
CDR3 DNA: TGTGCCAGTAGTCCACAGGGACGGACCCCTTATGGCTACACCTTC

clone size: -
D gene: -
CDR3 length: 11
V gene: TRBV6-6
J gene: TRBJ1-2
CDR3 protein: CAHGSSGGYTF
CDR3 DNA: TGTGCCCATGGGAGTTCGGGGGGCTACACCTTC

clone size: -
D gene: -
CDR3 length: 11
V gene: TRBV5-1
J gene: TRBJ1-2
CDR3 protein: CASSATRGYTF
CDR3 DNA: TGCGCCAGCAGCGCGACGAGGGGCTACACCTTC

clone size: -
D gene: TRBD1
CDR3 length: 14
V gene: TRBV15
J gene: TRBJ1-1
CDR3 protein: CATSRDRGSGEAFF
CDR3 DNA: TGTGCCACCAGCAGGGACAGGGGCTCCGGAGAAGCTTTCTTT

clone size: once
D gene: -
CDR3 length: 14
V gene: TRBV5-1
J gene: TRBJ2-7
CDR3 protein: CASSFERSSYEQYF
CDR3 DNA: TGCGCCAGCAGCTTTGAGCGGAGCTCCTACGAGCAGTACTTC

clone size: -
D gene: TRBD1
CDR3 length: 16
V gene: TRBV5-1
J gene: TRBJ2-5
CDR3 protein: CASSWGDRGPQETQYF
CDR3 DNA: TGCGCCAGCAGCTGGGGGGACAGGGGCCCCCAAGAGACCCAGTACTTC

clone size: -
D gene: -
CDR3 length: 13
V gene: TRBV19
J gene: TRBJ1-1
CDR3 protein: CASSIARNTEAFF
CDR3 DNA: TGTGCCAGTAGTATAGCGAGGAACACTGAAGCTTTCTTT

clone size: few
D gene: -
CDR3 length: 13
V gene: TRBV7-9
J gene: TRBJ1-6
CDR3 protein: CASSLERWSPLHF
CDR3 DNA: TGTGCCAGCAGCTTAGAGCGCTGGTCACCCCTCCACTTT

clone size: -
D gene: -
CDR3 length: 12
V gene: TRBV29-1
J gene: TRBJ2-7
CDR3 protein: CSVGEPMGEQYF
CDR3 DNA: TGCAGCGTTGGGGAGCCGATGGGCGAGCAGTACTTC

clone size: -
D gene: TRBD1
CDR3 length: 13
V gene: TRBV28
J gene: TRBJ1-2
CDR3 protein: CASSLVRGNGYTF
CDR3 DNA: TGTGCCAGCAGTTTAGTCAGGGGGAATGGCTACACCTTC

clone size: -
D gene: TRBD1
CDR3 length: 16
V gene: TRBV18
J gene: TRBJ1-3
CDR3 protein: CASSLRQGESGNTIYF
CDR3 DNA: TGTGCCAGCTCACTGAGACAGGGGGAGTCTGGAAACACCATATATTTT

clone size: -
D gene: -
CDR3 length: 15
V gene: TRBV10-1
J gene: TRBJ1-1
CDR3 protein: CASSDGQVGDTEAFF
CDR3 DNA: TGCGCCAGCAGTGACGGCCAAGTCGGGGACACTGAAGCTTTCTTT

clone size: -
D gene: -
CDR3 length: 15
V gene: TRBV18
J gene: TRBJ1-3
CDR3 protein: CASSPHAFSGNTIYF
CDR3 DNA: TGTGCCAGCTCACCGCATGCGTTCTCTGGAAACACCATATATTTT

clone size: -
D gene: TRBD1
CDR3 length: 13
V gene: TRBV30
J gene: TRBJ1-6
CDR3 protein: CAWTDRADSPLHF
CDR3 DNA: TGTGCCTGGACAGACAGGGCGGATTCACCCCTCCACTTT

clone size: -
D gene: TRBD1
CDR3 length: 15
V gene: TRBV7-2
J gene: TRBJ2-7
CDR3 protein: CASSSYRDRAYEQYF
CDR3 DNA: TGTGCCAGCAGCTCATACCGGGACAGAGCCTACGAGCAGTACTTC

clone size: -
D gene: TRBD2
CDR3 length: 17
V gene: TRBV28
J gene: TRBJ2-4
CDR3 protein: CASSLTVAGLAKNIQYF
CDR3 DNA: TGTGCCAGCAGTTTAACGGTAGCGGGACTAGCCAAAAACATTCAGTACTTC

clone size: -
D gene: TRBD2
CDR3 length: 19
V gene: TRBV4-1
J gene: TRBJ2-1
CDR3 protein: CASSVFGSAGERSYNEQFF
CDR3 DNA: TGCGCCAGCAGCGTTTTTGGTTCGGCGGGAGAAAGGTCCTACAATGAGCAGTTCTTC

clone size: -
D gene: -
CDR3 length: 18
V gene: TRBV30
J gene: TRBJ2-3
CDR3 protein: CAWSATSLPGRNTDTQYF
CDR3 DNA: TGTGCCTGGAGTGCCACTAGCCTGCCGGGAAGAAACACAGATACGCAGTATTTT

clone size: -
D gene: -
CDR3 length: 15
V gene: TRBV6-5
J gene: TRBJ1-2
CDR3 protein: CASSPGGSRRYGYTF
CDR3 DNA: TGTGCCAGCAGTCCTGGGGGGTCCCGTCGGTATGGCTACACCTTC

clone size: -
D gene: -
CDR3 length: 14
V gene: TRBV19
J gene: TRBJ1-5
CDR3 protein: CASSIGGLAQPQHF
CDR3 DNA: TGTGCCAGTAGTATAGGAGGGTTGGCTCAGCCCCAGCATTTT

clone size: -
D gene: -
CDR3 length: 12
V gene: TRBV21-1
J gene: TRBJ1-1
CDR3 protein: CASSNYREEAFF
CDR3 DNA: TGTGCCAGCAGCAATTACAGGGAAGAAGCTTTCTTT

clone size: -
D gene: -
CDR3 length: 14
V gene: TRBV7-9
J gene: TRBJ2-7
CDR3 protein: CASSFDYSDYEQYF
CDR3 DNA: TGTGCCAGCAGCTTTGACTATTCAGACTACGAGCAGTACTTC

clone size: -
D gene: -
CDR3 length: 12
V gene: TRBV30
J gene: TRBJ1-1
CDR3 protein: CAWSVRGGEAFF
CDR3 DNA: TGTGCCTGGAGTGTACGGGGGGGTGAAGCTTTCTTT